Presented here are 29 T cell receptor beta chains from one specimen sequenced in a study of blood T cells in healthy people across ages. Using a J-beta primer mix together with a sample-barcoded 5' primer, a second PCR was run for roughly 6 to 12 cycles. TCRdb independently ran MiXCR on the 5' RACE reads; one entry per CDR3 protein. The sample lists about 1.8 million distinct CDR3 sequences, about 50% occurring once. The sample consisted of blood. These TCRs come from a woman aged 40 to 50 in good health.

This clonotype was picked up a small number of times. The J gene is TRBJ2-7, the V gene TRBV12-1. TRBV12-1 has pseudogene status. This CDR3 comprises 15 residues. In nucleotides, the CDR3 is TGTGCCAGCAGCTTTGCGCGTACTCTTACCTACGAGCAGTACTTC. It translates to CASSFARTLTYEQYF.

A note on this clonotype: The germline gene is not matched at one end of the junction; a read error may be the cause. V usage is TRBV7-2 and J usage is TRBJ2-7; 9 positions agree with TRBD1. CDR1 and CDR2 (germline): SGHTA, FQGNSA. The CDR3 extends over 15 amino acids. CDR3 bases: TGTGCCAGCAGCCCGACAGGGGGTTCCTCCGACGAGCAGTACTTC. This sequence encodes CASSPTGGSSDEQYF. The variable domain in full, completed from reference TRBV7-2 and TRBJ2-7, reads GAGVSQSPSNKVTEKGKDVELRCDPISGHTALYWYRQSLGQGLEFLIYFQGNSAPDKSGLPSDRFSAERTGGSVSTLTIQRTQQEDSAVYLCASSPTGGSSDEQYFGPGTRLTVT.

Here the CDR3 reads CASSLWDTVYEQYF. The CDR3 nucleotides are TGTGCCAGCAGCTTATGGGACACAGTCTACGAGCAGTACTTC. The rearrangement joins TRBV7-2 to TRBJ2-7; a weak D match, TRBD1 (6 bases). V gave up 2 bases and J gave up 3 bases, with 11 bases separating them. Germline CDR1 SGHTA, CDR2 FQGNSA. This CDR3 contains 14 residues.

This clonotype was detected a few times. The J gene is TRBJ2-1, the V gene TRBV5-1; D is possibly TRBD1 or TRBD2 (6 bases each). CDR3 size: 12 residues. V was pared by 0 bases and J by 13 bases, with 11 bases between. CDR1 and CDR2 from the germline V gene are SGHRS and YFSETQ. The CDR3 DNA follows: TGCGCCAGCAGCTTGGTAGGGGGGAAACAGTTCTTC. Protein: CASSLVGGKQFF.

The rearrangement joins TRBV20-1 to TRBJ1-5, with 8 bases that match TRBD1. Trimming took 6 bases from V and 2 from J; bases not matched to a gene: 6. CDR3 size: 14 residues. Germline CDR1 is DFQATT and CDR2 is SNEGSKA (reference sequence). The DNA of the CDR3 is TGCAGTGCGCCTCAGGGGGCAGGCAATCAGCCCCAGCATTTT. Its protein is CSAPQGAGNQPQHF.

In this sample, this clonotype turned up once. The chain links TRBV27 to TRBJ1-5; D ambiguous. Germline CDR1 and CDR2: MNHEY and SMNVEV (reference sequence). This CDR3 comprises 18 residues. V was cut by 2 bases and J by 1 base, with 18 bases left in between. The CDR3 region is CASSLGRVSTGSNQPQHF. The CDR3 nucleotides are TGTGCCAGCAGTTTAGGTAGGGTGAGTACTGGGAGCAATCAGCCCCAGCATTTT.

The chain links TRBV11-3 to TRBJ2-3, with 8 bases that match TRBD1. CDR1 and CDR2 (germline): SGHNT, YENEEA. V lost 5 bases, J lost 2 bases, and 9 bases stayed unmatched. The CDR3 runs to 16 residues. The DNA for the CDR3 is TGTGCCAGCAGCAGGGAGCAGGGGGCGAACACAGATACGCAGTATTTT. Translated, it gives CASSREQGANTDTQYF.

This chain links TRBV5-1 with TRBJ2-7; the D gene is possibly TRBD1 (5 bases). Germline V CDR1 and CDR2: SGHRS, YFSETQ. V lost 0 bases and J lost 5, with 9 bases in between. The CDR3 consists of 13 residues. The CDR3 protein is CASSLAGINEQYF. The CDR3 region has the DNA TGCGCCAGCAGCTTGGCAGGGATCAACGAGCAGTACTTC.

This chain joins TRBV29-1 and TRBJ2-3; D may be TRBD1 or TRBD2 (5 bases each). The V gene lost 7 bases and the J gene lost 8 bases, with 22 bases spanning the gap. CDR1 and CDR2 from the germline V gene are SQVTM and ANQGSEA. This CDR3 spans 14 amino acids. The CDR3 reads CSGRQSIEGSTQYF. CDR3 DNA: TGCAGCGGGCGACAGTCAATTGAGGGGAGTACGCAGTATTTT.

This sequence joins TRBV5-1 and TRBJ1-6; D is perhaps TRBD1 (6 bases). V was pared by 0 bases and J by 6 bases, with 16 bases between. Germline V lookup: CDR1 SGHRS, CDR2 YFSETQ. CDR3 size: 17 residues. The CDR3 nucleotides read TGCGCCAGCAGCTTGGCCGGAACAGGGTCGAGTAATTCACCCCTCCACTTT. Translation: CASSLAGTGSSNSPLHF. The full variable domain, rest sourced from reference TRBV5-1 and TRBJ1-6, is KAGVTQTPRYLIKTRGQQVTLSCSPISGHRSVSWYQQTPGQGLQFLFEYFSETQRNKGNFPGRFSGRQFSNSRSEMNVSTLELGDSALYLCASSLAGTGSSNSPLHFGNGTRLTVT.

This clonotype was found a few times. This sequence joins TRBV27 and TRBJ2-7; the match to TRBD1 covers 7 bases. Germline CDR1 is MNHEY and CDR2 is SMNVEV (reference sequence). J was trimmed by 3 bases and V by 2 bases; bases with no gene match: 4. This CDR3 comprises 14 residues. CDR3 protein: CASSLTAGGYEQYF. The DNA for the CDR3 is TGTGCCAGCAGTTTAACCGCAGGGGGCTACGAGCAGTACTTC.

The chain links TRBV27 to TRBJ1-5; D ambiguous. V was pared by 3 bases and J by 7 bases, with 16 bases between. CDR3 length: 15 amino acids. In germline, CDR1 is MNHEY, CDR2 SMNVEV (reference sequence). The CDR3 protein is CASSFEGRPGQPQHF. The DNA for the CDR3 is TGTGCCAGCAGTTTTGAAGGGCGGCCCGGGCAGCCCCAGCATTTT.

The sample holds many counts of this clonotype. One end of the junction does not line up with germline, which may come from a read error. The CDR3 DNA is TGTGCCAGCAGCTTAGGGTCTGACCAAGAGACCCAGTACTTC. Translation: CASSLGSDQETQYF. V is TRBV5-1 and J is TRBJ2-5; D unresolved. The germline gives CDR1 SGHRS, CDR2 YFSETQ. The CDR3 consists of 14 residues.

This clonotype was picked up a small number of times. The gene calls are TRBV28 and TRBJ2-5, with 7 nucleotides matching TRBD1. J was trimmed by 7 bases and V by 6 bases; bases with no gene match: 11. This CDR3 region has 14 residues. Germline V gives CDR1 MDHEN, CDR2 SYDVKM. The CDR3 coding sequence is TGTGCCAGCAGCCGGGACAGCCCACCGAGGACCCAGTACTTC. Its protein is CASSRDSPPRTQYF.

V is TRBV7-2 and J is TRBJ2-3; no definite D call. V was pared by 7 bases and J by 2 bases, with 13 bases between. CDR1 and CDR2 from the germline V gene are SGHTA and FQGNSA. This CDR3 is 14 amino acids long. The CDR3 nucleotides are TGTGCCAGCACCCCAATGGGATACACAGATACGCAGTATTTT. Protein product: CASTPMGYTDTQYF.

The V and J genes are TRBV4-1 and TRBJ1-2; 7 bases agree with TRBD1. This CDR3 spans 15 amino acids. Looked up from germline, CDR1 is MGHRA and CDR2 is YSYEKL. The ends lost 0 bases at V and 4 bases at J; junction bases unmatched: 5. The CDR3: CASSQDTGAFYGYTF. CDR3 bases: TGCGCCAGCAGCCAAGATACAGGGGCCTTCTATGGCTACACCTTC.

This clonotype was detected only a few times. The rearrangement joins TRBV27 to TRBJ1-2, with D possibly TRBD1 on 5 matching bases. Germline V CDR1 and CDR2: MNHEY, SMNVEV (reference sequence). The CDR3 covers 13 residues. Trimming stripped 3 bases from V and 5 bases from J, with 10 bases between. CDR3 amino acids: CASSFRDYYGYTF. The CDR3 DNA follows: TGTGCCAGCAGTTTCAGGGATTATTATGGCTACACCTTC.

CDR3 in DNA: TGTGCCAGCAGCCAAGAGGCCAGAATCTACACTGAAGCTTTCTTT. It encodes CASSQEARIYTEAFF. This rearrangement joins TRBV4-2 to TRBJ1-1; unclear D gene. This CDR3 comprises 15 residues. The V gene lost 0 bases and the J gene lost 3 bases, with 11 bases spanning the gap. Per the germline V gene, CDR1 is LGHNA and CDR2 is YNFKEQ.

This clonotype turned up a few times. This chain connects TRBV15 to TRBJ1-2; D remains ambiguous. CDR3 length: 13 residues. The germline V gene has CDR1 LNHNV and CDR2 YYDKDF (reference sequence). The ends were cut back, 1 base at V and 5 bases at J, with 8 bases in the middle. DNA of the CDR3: TGTGCCACCAGCAGAGGGTTGGCTTATGGCTACACCTTC. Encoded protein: CATSRGLAYGYTF.

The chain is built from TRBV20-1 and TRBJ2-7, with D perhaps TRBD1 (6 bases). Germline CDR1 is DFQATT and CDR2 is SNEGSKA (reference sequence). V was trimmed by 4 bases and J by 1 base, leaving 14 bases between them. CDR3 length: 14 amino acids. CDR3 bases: TGCAGTGCTAAAATCAGGGGACCTTCCTACGAGCAGTACTTC. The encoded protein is CSAKIRGPSYEQYF.

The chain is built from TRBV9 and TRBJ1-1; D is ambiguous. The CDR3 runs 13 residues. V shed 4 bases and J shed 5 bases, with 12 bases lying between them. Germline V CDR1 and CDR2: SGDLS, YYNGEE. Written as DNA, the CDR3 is TGTGCCAGCAGCACCATGGGGTGGACTGAAGCTTTCTTT. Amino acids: CASSTMGWTEAFF.

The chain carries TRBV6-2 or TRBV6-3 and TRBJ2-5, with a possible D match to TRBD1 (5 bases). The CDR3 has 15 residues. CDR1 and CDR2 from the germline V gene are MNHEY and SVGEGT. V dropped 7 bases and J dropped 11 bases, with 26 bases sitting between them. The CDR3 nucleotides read TGTGCCAGCACCCCGTCAGGGATACCCTACAATGAGCAGTACTTC. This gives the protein CASTPSGIPYNEQYF.

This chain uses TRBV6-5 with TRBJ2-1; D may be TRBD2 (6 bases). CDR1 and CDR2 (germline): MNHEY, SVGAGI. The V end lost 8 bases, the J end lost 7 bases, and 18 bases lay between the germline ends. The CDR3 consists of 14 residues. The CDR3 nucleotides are TGTGCCAGCCATCCGACCCCCCGGGGGAATGAGCAGTTCTTC. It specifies CASHPTPRGNEQFF.

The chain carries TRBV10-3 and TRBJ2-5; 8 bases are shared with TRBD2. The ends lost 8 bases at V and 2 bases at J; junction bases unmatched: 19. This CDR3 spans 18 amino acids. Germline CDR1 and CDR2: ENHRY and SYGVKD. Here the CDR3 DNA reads TGTGCCATCGGGTCAGAAGCGGGGGAGGGGCTTTCACAAGAGACCCAGTACTTC. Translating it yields CAIGSEAGEGLSQETQYF.

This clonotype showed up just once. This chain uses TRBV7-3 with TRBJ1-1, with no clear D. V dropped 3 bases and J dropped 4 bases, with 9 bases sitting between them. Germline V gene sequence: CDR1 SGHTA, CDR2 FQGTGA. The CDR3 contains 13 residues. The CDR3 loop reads CASSFGSSTEAFF. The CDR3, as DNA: TGTGCCAGCAGCTTCGGGTCCTCCACTGAAGCTTTCTTT.

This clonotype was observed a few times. CDR3 sequence (DNA): TGTGCCAGCAGGAGCGGAGAGTATAGCACAGATACGCAGTATTTT. The encoded protein is CASRSGEYSTDTQYF. The V gene is TRBV25-1, the J gene TRBJ2-3; the D gene is possibly TRBD2 (5 bases). This CDR3 has 15 residues. Germline V gene data show CDR1 as MGHDK and CDR2 as SYGVNS. Trimming cost V 6 bases and J 0 bases, with 13 bases left between them.

CDR3 DNA: TGTGCCAGCAGTTACCAGGCGGGGGAGACCCAGTACTTC. It yields the protein CASSYQAGETQYF. This rearrangement joins TRBV27 to TRBJ2-7, with a possible D match to TRBD2 (6 bases). The last part of the DNA fits TRBJ2-5 better; the J call may be wrong. The V gene's germline CDR1 is MNHEY and CDR2 SMNVEV (reference sequence). There are 13 residues in the CDR3.

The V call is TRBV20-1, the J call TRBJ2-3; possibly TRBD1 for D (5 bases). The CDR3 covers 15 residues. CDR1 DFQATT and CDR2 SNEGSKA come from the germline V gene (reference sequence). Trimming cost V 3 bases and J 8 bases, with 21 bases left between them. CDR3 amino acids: CSASPLTVSRGTQYF. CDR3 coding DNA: TGCAGTGCTAGTCCTTTGACAGTATCGCGTGGTACGCAGTATTTT.

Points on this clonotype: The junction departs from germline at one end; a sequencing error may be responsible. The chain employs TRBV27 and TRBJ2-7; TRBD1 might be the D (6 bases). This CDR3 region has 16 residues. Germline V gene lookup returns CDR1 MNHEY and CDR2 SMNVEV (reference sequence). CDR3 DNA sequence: TGTGCCAGCAGAGCCTTCACAGGGCCGGAAAACTACGAGCGGTACTTC. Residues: CASRAFTGPENYERYF.